The 18 T cell receptor beta chains presented below share a single source sample, sequenced in a study of post-analysis software for immune sequencing data (dated by TCRdb to between 2015 and 2016). General conclusions and limits of the study: Patients showed significantly higher frequencies than controls for about five TRBV segments, among them TRBV5-6, TRBV5-1 and TRBV20-1.

Library generation was performed with PCR. Sequenced on an Illumina HiSeq 2500. To reduce PCR and sequencing biases, unique molecular identifiers were built into the TCR beta cDNA libraries. The public reads were quality trimmed at Q25 with fastp and then assembled into clones with MiXCR by TCRdb, keeping productive beta chains. Each entry is one CDR3 protein sequence, shown with its most common DNA and genes. The sample table lists more than 350,000 distinct CDR3 sequences, roughly 40% of them with a count of one. The top ten hold 7.6% of the sample. Their antigen targets remain unknown. Sequenced: blood. These TCRs come from a girl aged 2 to 10 with multiple sclerosis.

This clonotype was found a few times. The rearrangement links TRBV4-1 to TRBJ1-2; D ambiguous. Per the germline V gene, CDR1 is MGHRA and CDR2 is YSYEKL. The CDR3 is 14 residues long. Trimming removed 0 bases at V and 9 bases at J, with 14 bases between. CDR3 residues: CASSQDKAGVRYTF. CDR3 sequence (DNA): TGCGCCAGCAGCCAAGATAAGGCCGGCGTGCGCTACACCTTC.

In regard to this clonotype: One end of the junction is discordant with germline, which a read error may explain. The chain carries TRBV5-1 and TRBJ1-1; possible D gene TRBD1, 6 bases. Germline CDR1 reads SGHRS; CDR2 reads YFSETQ. This CDR3 is built from 13 residues. Here the CDR3 reads CATSVGANTEAFF. The CDR3 bases are TGCGCCACCAGCGTGGGGGCGAACACTGAAGCTTTCTTT.

The rearrangement uses TRBV20-1 and TRBJ1-2; maybe TRBD1 (6 bases). V lost 2 bases, J lost 2 bases, and 9 bases lay in between. This CDR3 region has 13 residues. Germline CDR1 DFQATT, CDR2 SNEGSKA (reference sequence). The CDR3, as DNA: TGCAGTGCTAGATCTACAGGGAACTATGGCTACACCTTC. It specifies CSARSTGNYGYTF.

This chain joins TRBV29-1 and TRBJ2-1; 8 bases are a match to TRBD1. This CDR3 spans 14 amino acids. Germline V gene sequence: CDR1 SQVTM, CDR2 ANQGSEA. Trimming took 7 bases from V and 8 from J; bases not matched to a gene: 13. The CDR3 nucleotides are TGCAGCGCCTCGTCGGACAGGGTAATCTATGAGCAGTTCTTC. Its translation: CSASSDRVIYEQFF.

This clonotype was recorded at least ten times. The CDR3 bases are TGTGCCAGCAGCGATCCTACAGGGGGCAATGAGCAGTTCTTC. Translated: CASSDPTGGNEQFF. V gene TRBV7-7 combines with J gene TRBJ2-1; 8 nucleotides match TRBD1. V shed 5 bases and J 6 bases; nucleotides not matched to a gene: 6. CDR1 and CDR2 from the germline V gene are SSHAT and FNYEAQ (reference sequence). CDR3 length: 14 amino acids.

This chain uses TRBV7-2 with TRBJ2-1; D unresolved. Germline V gene data show CDR1 as SGHTA and CDR2 as FQGNSA. The CDR3 sequence is 17 residues long. V lost 1 base, J lost 0 bases, and 13 bases lay in between. CDR3 region: CASSLGSRSYSYNEQFF. The CDR3 region has the DNA TGTGCCAGCAGCTTAGGAAGCAGGTCTTACTCCTACAATGAGCAGTTCTTC.

The chain combines TRBV15 with TRBJ2-6; perhaps TRBD1 as D (6 bases). This CDR3 comprises 17 residues. Trimming cost V 4 bases and J 0 bases, with 13 bases left between them. Germline assignment: CDR1 LNHNV and CDR2 YYDKDF (reference sequence). In DNA form, the CDR3 reads TGTGCCACCAGCAAAATACAGGGAGCCTCTGGGGCCAACGTCCTGACTTTC. This encodes CATSKIQGASGANVLTF.

The CDR3 region is CASSAPRDENTEAFF. Written as DNA, the CDR3 is TGTGCCAGCAGCGCACCCAGGGATGAGAACACTGAAGCTTTCTTT. V usage is TRBV7-6 and J usage is TRBJ1-1; possibly TRBD1 for D (5 bases). V was cut by 5 bases and J by 1 base, with 14 bases left in between. CDR3 length equals 15 residues. The germline gives CDR1 SGHVS, CDR2 FNYEAQ.

In regard to this clonotype: This may arise from a read error, as a much more abundant clone is one base away. The DNA for the CDR3 is TGTGACAGCAGTGGAGGGACAGGGGGAAACGAGCAGTACTTC. It yields the protein CDSSGGTGGNEQYF. The chain recombines TRBV28 with TRBJ2-5; the match to TRBD1 covers 11 bases. The assigned J gene may be wrong: the sequence end matches TRBJ2-7 better. CDR3 length equals 14 residues. The germline gives CDR1 MDHEN, CDR2 SYDVKM.

The chain joins TRBV4-1 to TRBJ1-1; 8 bases fit TRBD1. Germline loops: CDR1 MGHRA, CDR2 YSYEKL. The CDR3 runs 18 residues. V shed 5 bases, J shed 0 bases, and the junction held 14 bases outside the gene matches. Here the CDR3 reads CASSSHSGTGLMNTEAFF. CDR3 coding DNA: TGCGCCAGCAGCTCTCACTCAGGGACAGGACTCATGAACACTGAAGCTTTCTTT.

In its sample, this clonotype was seen a few times. V is TRBV6-2 or TRBV6-3 and J is TRBJ2-1, with 10 positions matching TRBD2. Unmatched junction bases numbered 12, after V lost 6 bases and J lost 4 bases. CDR1 is MNHEY and CDR2 is SVGEGT in the germline V gene. The length of the CDR3 is 17 residues. The CDR3 loop reads CASRPSSGSRGYNEQFF. The CDR3 DNA reads as TGTGCCAGCAGACCCTCTAGCGGGAGCAGGGGGTACAATGAGCAGTTCTTC.

V and J are TRBV5-1 and TRBJ2-1, with 11 bases matching TRBD1. Germline CDR1 is SGHRS and CDR2 is YFSETQ. Trimming took 4 bases from V and 7 from J; bases not matched to a gene: 7. The CDR3 sequence is 15 residues long. DNA for the CDR3: TGCGCCAGCAGCCGAGGACAGGGGGCGGTTAATGAGCAGTTCTTC. Its protein is CASSRGQGAVNEQFF.

With regard to this clonotype: Because it lacks the conserved phenylalanine or tryptophan at the end, this CDR3 is likely a read error. The chain joins TRBV7-2 to TRBJ2-1, with D hard to call. This CDR3 has 14 residues. Between the trimmed V and J ends, which lost 1 base and 8 bases, there was a span of 12 bases. Germline CDR1 reads SGHTA; CDR2 reads FQGNSA. CDR3 nucleotides: TGTGCCAGCAGCTTAGGGTGGCAGGCGGATGAGCAGTTCTTA. This codes for CASSLGWQADEQFL.

This chain uses TRBV7-3 with TRBJ2-3, with 12 bases identical to TRBD2. Germline V gives CDR1 SGHTA, CDR2 FQGTGA. The CDR3 totals 16 residues. V shed 4 bases, J shed 1 base, and the junction held 3 bases outside the gene matches. The CDR3 reads CASSSRTSGGTDTQYF. CDR3 bases: TGTGCCAGCAGCTCCAGGACTAGCGGGGGCACAGATACGCAGTATTTT.

The rearrangement joins TRBV12-3 or TRBV12-4 to TRBJ1-1; D perhaps matches TRBD1 (5 bases). This CDR3 spans 13 amino acids. V dropped 6 bases and J dropped 11 bases, with 19 bases sitting between them. CDR3 sequence: CASSRTSTSMAFF. CDR3 DNA sequence: TGTGCCAGCAGCCGGACATCGACAAGTATGGCTTTCTTT.

The sample holds a few counts of this clonotype. The chain joins TRBV24-1 to TRBJ1-5; a weak D match, TRBD1 (6 bases). In germline, CDR1 is KGHDR, CDR2 SFDVKD. The CDR3 is 14 amino acids. Trimming took off 4 bases at V and 7 bases at J, with 13 bases between the two ends. The CDR3 here is CATSDSPGTQPQHF. CDR3 bases: TGTGCCACCAGTGACTCCCCCGGGACACAGCCCCAGCATTTT.

The gene calls are TRBV5-5 and TRBJ2-7, with 14 bases that match TRBD2. Per the germline V gene, CDR1 is SGHKS and CDR2 is YYEKEE (reference sequence). The ends lost 4 bases at V and 5 bases at J; junction bases unmatched: 2. The CDR3 loop spans 14 amino acids. The CDR3 DNA reads TGTGCCAGCAGCAGGACTAGCGGGGGGAACGAGCAGTACTTC. It yields the protein CASSRTSGGNEQYF.

This chain joins TRBV20-1 and TRBJ2-1; 7 bases map to TRBD1. The germline V gene has CDR1 DFQATT and CDR2 SNEGSKA (reference sequence). V shed 6 bases and J 4 bases; nucleotides not matched to a gene: 12. The CDR3 covers 15 residues. This chain's CDR3 is CSAKSGQSFYNEQFF. The CDR3 DNA is TGCAGTGCCAAGTCGGGACAGTCCTTTTACAATGAGCAGTTCTTC.